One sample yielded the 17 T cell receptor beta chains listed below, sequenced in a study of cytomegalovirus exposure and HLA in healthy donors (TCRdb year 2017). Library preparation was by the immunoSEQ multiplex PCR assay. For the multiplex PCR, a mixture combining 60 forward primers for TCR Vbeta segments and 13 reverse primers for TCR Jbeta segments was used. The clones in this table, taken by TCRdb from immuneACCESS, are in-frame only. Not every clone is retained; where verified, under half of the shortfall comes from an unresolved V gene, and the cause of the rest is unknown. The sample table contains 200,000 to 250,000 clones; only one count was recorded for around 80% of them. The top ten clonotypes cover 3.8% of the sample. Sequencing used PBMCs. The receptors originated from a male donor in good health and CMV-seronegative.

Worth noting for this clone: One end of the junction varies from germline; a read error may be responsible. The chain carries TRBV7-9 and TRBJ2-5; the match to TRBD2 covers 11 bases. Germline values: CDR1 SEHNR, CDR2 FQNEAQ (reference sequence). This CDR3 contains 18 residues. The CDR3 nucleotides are TGTTCCAGCAGCTTAGACACCGGGACTAGCGGCAATCAAGAGACCCAGTACTTC. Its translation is CSSSLDTGTSGNQETQYF.

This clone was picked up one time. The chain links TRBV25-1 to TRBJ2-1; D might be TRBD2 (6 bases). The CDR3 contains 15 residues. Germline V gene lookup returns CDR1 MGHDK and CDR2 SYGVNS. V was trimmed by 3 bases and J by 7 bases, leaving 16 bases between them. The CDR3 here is CASSDPLMGLNEQFF. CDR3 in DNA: TGTGCCAGCAGTGACCCCCTCATGGGACTGAATGAGCAGTTCTTC.

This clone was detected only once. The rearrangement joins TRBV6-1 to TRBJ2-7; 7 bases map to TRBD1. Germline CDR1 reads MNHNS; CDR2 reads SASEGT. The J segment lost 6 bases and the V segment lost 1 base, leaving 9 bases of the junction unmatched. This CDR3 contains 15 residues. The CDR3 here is CASSEGIGTDREQYF. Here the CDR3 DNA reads TGTGCCAGCAGTGAAGGTATCGGGACAGATCGCGAGCAGTACTTC.

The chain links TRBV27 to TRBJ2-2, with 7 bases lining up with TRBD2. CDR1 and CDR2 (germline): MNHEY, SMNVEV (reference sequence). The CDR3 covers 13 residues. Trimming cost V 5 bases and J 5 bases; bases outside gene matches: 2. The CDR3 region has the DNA TGTGCCAGCAGTATGCGGGAGACCGGGGAGCTGTTTTTT. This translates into CASSMRETGELFF.

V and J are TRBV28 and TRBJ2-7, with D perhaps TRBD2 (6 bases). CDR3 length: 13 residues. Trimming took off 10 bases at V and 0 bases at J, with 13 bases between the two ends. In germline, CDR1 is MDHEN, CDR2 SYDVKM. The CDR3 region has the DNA TGTGCCATCGTGGGGGGACCCTCCTACGAGCAGTACTTC. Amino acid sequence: CAIVGGPSYEQYF.

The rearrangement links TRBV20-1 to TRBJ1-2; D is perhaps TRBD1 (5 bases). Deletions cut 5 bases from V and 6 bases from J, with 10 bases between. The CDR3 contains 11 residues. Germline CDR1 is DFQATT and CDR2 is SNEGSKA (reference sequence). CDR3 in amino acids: CSAHRGDGYTF. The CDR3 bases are TGCAGTGCTCACCGGGGGGATGGCTACACCTTC.

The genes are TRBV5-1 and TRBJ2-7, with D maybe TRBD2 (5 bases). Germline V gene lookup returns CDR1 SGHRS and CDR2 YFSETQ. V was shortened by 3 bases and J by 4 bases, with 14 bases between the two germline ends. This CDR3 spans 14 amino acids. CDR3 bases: TGCGCCAGCAGCTCCGGACTGGTAACATACGAGCAGTACTTC. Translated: CASSSGLVTYEQYF.

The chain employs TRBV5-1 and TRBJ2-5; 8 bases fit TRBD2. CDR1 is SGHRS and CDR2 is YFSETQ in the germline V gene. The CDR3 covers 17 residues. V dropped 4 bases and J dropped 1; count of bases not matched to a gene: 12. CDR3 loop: CASSPFGGREAQETQYF. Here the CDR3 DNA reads TGCGCCAGCAGCCCCTTCGGGGGGCGGGAGGCCCAAGAGACCCAGTACTTC.

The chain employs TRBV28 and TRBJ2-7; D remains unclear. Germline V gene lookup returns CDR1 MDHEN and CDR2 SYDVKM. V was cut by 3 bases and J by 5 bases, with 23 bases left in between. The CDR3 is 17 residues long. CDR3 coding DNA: TGTGCCAGCAGTTTGCTTTTCGGTGACCTACGAGGCGACGAGCAGTACTTC. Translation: CASSLLFGDLRGDEQYF.

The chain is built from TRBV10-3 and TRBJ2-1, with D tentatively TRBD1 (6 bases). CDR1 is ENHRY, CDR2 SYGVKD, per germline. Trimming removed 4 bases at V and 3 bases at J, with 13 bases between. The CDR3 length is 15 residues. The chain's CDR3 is CAISGQGTIYNEQFF. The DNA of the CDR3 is TGTGCCATCAGTGGGCAGGGGACAATCTACAATGAGCAGTTCTTC.

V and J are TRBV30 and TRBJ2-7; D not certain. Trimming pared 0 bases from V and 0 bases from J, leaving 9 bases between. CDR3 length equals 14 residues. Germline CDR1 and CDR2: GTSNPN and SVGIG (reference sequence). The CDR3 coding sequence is TGTGCCTGGAGTGTGAGTGAAGCCTCCTACGAGCAGTACTTC. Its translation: CAWSVSEASYEQYF.

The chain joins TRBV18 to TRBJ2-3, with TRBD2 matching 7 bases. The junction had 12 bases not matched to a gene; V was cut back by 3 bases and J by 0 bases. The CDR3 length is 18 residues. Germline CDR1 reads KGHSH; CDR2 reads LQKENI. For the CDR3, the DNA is TGTGCCAGCTCACCCAGGCATCCTAGCGGCATTAGCACAGATACGCAGTATTTT. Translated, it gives CASSPRHPSGISTDTQYF.

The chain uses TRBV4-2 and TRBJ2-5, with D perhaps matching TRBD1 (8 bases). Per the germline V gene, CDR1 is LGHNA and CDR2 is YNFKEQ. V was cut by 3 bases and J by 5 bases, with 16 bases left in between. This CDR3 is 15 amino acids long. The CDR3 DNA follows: TGTGCCAGCAGCCAGGACGGACAGGGAGGGGAGACCCAGTACTTC. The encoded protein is CASSQDGQGGETQYF.

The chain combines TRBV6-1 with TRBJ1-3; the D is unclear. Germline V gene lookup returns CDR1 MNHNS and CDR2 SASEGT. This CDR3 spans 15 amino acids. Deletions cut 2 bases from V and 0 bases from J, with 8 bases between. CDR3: CASSEIANSGNTIYF. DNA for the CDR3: TGTGCCAGCAGTGAAATAGCCAACTCTGGAAACACCATATATTTT.

The CDR3 reads CASRGTADTQYF. CDR3 bases: TGTGCCAGCCGTGGGACAGCAGATACGCAGTATTTT. This chain uses TRBV28 with TRBJ2-3, with 7 bases that match TRBD1. The CDR3 is made up of 12 amino acids. Trimming took 8 bases from V and 4 from J; bases not matched to a gene: 3. Germline V gene data show CDR1 as MDHEN and CDR2 as SYDVKM.

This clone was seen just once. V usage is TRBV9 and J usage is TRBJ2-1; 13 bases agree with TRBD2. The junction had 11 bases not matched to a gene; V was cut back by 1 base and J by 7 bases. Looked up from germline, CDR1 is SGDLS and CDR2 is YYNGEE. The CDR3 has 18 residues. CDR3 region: CASSVTGLAGEFRNEQFF. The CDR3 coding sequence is TGTGCCAGCAGCGTAACTGGACTAGCGGGAGAGTTTAGGAATGAGCAGTTCTTC.

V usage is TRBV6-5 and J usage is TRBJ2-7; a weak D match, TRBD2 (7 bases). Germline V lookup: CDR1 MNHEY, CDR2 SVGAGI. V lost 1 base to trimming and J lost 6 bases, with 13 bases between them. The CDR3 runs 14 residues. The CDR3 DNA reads TGTGCCAGCAGTTACTACAGGGAGGGTGGCGAGCAGTACTTC. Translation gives CASSYYREGGEQYF.